This TCR beta chain is drawn from a study of blood T cell repertoires in COVID-19. Overall study context: Specimens from acute and convalescent COVID-19 originated in the United States, Italy and Spain. Sources were T cells, B-cell-depleted T cells, or PBMCs; the material itself was cDNA or gDNA.

The CDR3 is made up of 14 amino acids. V trimming: 4 bases; J trimming: 2 bases; junction bases outside the gene matches: 3. Germline CDR1 is SGHNT and CDR2 is YYREEE (reference sequence). Per the authors' pipeline: Reference gene primer amplification in the assay estimated nucleated cell counts. Generated by immunoSEQ multiplex PCR, the TCRdb table keeps only in-frame clones and is missing some. V, J and clone size derive from that table, while D and trimming were established from the DNA sequence. The data hold roughly 350,000 clones, with 85% observed a single time. This clonotype was obtained from a woman under 30 with acute or convalescent COVID-19. What was sequenced was peripheral blood. The V call is TRBV5-4, the J call TRBJ2-7; 10 bases fit TRBD2. The chain's CDR3 is CASSNGLAAYEQYF. CDR3 sequence (DNA): TGTGCCAGCAGCAATGGACTAGCGGCCTACGAGCAGTACTTC.